This T cell receptor (beta chain) emerged from a study of T cell repertoires in cytomegalovirus infection. One entry per CDR3 protein results from TCRdb running MiXCR on the reads. The sample includes 680,000 or so distinct CDR3 sequences, 35% seen only once; the top ten take about 2.8%. The junction had 6 bases not matched to a gene; V was cut back by 4 bases and J by 12 bases. CDR1 and CDR2 from the germline V gene are LGHNA and YNFKEQ. This CDR3 is 13 amino acids long. This chain connects TRBV4-2 to TRBJ1-6, with 7 bases matching TRBD1. This clonotype originated in a human donor in good health (CMV status not recorded). Some clones in this sample may be carry-over from other donors' samples. Sequencing was done on a sample of PBMCs. DNA for the CDR3: TGTGCCAGCAGCCCAACAGGGGCTGTACCCCTCCACTTT. It encodes CASSPTGAVPLHF.